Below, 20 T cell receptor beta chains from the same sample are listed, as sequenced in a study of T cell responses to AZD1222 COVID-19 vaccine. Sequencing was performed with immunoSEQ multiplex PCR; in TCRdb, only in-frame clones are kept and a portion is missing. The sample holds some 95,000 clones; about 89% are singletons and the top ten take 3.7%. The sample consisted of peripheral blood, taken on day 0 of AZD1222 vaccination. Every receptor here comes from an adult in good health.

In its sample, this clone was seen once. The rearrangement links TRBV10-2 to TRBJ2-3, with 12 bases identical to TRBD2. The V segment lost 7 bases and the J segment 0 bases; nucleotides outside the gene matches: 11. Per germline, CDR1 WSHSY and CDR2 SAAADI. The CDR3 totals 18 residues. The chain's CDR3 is CASISTSGGTYSTDTQYF. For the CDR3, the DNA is TGCGCCAGCATTTCGACTAGCGGGGGAACTTATAGCACAGATACGCAGTATTTT.

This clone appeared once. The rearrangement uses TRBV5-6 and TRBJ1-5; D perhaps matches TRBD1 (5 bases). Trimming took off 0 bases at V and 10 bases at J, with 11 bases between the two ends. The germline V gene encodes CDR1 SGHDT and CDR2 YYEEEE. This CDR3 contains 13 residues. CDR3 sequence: CASSLGSRGPQHF. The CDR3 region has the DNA TGTGCCAGCAGCTTGGGGTCGAGGGGCCCCCAGCATTTT.

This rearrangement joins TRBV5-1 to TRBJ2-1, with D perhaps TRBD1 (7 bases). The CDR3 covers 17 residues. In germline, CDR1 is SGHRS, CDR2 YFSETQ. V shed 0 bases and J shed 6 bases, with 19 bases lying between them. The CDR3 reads CASSLVGGGRYINEQFF. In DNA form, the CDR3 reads TGCGCCAGCAGCTTGGTTGGAGGGGGCAGATATATCAATGAGCAGTTCTTC.

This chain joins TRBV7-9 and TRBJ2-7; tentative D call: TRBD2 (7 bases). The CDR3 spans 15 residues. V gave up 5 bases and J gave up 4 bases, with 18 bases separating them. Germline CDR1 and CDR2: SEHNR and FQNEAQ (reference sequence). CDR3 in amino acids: CASSPRGGSWYEQYF. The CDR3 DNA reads TGTGCCAGCAGCCCAAGGGGGGGCTCCTGGTACGAGCAGTACTTC. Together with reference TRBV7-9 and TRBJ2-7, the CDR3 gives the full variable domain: DTGVSQNPRHKITKRGQNVTFRCDPISEHNRLYWYRQTLGQGPEFLTYFQNEAQLEKSRLLSDRFSAERPKGSFSTLEIQRTEQGDSAMYLCASSPRGGSWYEQYFGPGTRLTVT.

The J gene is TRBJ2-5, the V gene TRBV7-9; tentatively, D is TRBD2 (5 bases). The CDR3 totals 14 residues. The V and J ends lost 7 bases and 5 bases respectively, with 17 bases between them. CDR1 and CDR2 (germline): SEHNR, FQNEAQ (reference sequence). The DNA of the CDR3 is TGTGCCAGCACCGGCGAGCTAGCCGGTGAGACCCAGTACTTC. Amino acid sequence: CASTGELAGETQYF.

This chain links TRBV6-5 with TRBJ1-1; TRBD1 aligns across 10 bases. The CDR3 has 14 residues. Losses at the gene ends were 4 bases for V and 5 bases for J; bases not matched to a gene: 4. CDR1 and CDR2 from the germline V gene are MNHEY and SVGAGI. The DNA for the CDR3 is TGTGCCAGCAGTTGGGGACAGGGGAGAACTGAAGCTTTCTTT. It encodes CASSWGQGRTEAFF.

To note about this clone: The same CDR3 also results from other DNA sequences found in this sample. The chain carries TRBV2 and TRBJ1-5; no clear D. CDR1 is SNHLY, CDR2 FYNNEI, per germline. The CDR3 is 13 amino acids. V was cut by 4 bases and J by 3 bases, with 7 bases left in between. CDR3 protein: CASSGDFNQPQHF. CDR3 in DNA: TGTGCCAGCAGTGGGGATTTCAATCAGCCCCAGCATTTT.

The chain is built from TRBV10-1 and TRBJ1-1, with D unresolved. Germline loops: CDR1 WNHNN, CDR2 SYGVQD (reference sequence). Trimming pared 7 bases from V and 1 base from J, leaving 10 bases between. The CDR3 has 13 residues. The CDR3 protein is CASNMGQNTEAFF. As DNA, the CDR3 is TGCGCCAGCAATATGGGCCAGAACACTGAAGCTTTCTTT.

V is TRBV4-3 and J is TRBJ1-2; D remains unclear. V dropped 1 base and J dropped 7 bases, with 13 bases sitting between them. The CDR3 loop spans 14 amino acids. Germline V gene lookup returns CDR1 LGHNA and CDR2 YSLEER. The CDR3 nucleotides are TGCGCCAGCAGCCAAGGACCCTCGGTAGGTGGCTACACCTTC. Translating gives CASSQGPSVGGYTF.

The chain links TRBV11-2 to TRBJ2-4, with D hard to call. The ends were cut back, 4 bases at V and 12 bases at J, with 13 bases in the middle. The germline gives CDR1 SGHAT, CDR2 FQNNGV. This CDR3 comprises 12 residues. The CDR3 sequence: CASSSPWSNQYF. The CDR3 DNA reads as TGTGCCAGCAGCTCCCCTTGGAGTAATCAGTACTTC. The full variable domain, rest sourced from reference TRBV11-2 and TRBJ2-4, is EAGVAQSPRYKIIEKRQSVAFWCNPISGHATLYWYQQILGQGPKLLIQFQNNGVVDDSQLPKDRFSAERLKGVDSTLKIQPAKLEDSAVYLCASSSPWSNQYFGAGTRLSVL.

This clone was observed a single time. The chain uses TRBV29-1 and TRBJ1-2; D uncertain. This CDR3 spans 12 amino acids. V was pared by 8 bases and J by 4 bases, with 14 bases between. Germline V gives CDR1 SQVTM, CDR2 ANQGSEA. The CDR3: CSHPLDPYGYTF. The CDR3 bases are TGCAGCCACCCTTTGGATCCCTATGGCTACACCTTC.

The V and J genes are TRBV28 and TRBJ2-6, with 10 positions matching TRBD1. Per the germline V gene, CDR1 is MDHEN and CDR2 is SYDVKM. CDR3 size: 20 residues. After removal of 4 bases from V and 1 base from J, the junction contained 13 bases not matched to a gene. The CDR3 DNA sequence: TGTGCCAGCAGTTCCAGTATCCCGGGACAGGGGACGTCTGGGGCCAACGTCCTGACTTTC. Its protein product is CASSSSIPGQGTSGANVLTF. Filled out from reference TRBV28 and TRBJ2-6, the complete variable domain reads DVKVTQSSRYLVKRTGEKVFLECVQDMDHENMFWYRQDPGLGLRLIYFSYDVKMKEKGDIPEGYSVSREKKERFSLILESASTNQTSMYLCASSSSIPGQGTSGANVLTFGAGSRLTVL.

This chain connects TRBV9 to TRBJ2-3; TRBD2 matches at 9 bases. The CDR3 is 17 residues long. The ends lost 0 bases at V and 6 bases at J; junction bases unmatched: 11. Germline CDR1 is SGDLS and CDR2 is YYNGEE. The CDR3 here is CASSVVRAGGGEDTQYF. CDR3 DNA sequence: TGTGCCAGCAGCGTAGTTCGAGCGGGGGGCGGGGAGGATACGCAGTATTTT. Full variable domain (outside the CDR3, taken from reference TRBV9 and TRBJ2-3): DSGVTQTPKHLITATGQRVTLRCSPRSGDLSVYWYQQSLDQGLQFLIQYYNGEERAKGNILERFSAQQFPDLHSELNLSSLELGDSALYFCASSVVRAGGGEDTQYFGPGTRLTVL.

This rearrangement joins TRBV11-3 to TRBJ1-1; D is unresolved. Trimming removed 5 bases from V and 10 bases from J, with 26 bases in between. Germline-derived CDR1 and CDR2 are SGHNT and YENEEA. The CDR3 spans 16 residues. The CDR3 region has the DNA TGTGCCAGCAGCGTCCCGGGGTCCCGAGCTTTCGTCCGAGCTTTCTTT. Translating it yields CASSVPGSRAFVRAFF.

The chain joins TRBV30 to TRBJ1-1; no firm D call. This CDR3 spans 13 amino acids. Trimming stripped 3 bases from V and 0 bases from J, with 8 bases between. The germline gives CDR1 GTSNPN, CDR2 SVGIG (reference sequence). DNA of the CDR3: TGTGCCTGGAGCCAAGGCATGAACACTGAAGCTTTCTTT. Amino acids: CAWSQGMNTEAFF.

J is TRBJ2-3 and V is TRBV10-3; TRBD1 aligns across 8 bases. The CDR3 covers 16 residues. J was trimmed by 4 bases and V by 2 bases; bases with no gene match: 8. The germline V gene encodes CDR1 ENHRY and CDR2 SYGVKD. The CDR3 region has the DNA TGTGCCATCAGTGAGGGACAGGGCCCCTCTGCAGATACGCAGTATTTT. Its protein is CAISEGQGPSADTQYF.

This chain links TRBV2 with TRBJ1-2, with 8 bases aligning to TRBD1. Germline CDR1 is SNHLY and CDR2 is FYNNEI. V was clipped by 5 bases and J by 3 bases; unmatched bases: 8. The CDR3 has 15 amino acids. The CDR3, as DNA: TGTGCCAGCAGTACCGGCGGACAGGGATACTATGGCTACACCTTC. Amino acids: CASSTGGQGYYGYTF.

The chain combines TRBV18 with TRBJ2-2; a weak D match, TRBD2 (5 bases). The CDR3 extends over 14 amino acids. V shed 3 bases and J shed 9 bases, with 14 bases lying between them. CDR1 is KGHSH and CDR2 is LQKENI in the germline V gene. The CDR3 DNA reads TGTGCCAGCTCACCGCCCGGGGTTGACCGGGAGCTGTTTTTT. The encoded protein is CASSPPGVDRELFF.

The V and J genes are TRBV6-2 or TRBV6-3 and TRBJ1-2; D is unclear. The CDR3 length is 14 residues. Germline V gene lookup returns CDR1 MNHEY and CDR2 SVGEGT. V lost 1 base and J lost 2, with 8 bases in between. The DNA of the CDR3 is TGTGCCAGCAGTTACTATGCGGAGAACTATGGCTACACCTTC. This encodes CASSYYAENYGYTF.

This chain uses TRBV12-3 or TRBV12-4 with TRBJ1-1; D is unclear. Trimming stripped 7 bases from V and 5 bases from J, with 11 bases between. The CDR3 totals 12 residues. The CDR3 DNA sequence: TGTGCCAGCACCTACTTAGTGACTGAAGCTTTCTTT. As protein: CASTYLVTEAFF.